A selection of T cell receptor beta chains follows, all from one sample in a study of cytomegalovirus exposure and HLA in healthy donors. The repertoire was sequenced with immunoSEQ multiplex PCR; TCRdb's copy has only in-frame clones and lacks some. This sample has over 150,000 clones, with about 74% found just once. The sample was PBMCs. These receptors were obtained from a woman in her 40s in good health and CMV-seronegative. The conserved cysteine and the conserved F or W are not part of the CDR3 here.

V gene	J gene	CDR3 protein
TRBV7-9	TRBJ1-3	ASSLGHSGNTIY
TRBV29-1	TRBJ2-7	SVKQGANRVQY
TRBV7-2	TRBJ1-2	ASSVGTGDGYT
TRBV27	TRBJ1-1	ASSWSSLNTEAF
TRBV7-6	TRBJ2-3	ASSLGEFRPRL
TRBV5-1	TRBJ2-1	ASSTGTSGVYNEQF
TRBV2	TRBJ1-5	ASSEAASQGNQPQH
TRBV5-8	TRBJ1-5	ASSWGGAGNQPQH
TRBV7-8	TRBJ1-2	ASSLEAWTGVWGYT
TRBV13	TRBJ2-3	ASSFRGSTDTQY
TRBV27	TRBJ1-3	ASSRTGDRAGNTIY
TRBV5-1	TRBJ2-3	ASSYGADTSTDTQY
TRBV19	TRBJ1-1	ASSALQGSTTEAF
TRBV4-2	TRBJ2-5	ASSRLEGPEEQY
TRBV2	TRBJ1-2	ASSPTGDNYGYT
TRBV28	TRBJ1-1	ASPSGRAEAF
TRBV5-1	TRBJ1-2	ASSLNRGRGYT
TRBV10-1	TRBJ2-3	ASSDPASQDTQY
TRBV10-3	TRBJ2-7	AISGSGTGNSELYEQY
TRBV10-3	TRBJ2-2	ATLSSSNTGELF
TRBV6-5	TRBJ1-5	ASRMTGDSNQPQH
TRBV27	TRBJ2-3	ASSLQGVTDTQY
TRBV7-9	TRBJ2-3	ASSSRLPDTQY
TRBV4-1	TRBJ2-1	ASSQDWQAAGKQF
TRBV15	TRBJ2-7	ATSRANEEGTGEQY
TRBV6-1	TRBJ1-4	ASSAPRTGGEKLF
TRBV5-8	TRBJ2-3	ASSLGTSGSTDTQY
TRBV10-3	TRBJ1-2	AIRPRDSPFYGYT
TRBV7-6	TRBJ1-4	ASSQPWTENEKLF
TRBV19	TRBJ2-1	ASTHRGRGYNEQF
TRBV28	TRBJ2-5	ASSLAGGEGETQY
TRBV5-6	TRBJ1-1	ASSLRRMNTEAF
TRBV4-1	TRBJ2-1	ASSPTGGNEQF
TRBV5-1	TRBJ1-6	ASSSRRNTGHNSPLH
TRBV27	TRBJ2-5	ASSLGLGGDQY
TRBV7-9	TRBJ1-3	ASSLDGPGNTIY
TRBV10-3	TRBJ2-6	AISDRAGANVLT
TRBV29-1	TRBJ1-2	SVDDGQGSYYGYT